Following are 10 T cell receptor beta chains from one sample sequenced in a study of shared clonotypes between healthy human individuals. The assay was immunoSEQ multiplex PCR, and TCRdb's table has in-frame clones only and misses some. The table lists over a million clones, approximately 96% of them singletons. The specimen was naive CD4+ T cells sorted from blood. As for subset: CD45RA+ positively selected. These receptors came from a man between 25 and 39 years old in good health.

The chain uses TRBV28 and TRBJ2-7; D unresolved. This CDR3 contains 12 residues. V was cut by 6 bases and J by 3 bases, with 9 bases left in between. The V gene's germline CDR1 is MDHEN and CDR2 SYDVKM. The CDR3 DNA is TGTGCCAGCAGATCTCCTCTCTACGAGCAGTACTTC. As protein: CASRSPLYEQYF.

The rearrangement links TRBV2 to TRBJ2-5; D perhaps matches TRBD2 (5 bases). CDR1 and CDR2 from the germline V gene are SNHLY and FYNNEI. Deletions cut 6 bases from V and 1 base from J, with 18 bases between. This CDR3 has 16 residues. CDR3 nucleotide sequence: TGTGCCAGCAGACATCGGGGTTTAGACTTCCAAGAGACCCAGTACTTC. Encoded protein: CASRHRGLDFQETQYF.

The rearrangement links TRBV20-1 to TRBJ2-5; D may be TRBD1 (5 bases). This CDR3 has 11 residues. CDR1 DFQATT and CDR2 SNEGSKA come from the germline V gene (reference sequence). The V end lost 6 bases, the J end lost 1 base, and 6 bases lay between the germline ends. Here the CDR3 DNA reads TGCAGTGCCCAGGGCCAAGAGACCCAGTACTTC. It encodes CSAQGQETQYF.

The CDR3 nucleotides read TGCGCCAGCACCCAATCTTTGCTTGGGGGACAGTTCTTC. Its translation is CASTQSLLGGQFF. The rearrangement links TRBV10-2 to TRBJ2-1; D may be TRBD1 or TRBD2 (5 bases each). Germline loops: CDR1 WSHSY, CDR2 SAAADI. Trimming removed 7 bases from V and 13 bases from J, with 20 bases in between. The CDR3 runs to 13 residues.

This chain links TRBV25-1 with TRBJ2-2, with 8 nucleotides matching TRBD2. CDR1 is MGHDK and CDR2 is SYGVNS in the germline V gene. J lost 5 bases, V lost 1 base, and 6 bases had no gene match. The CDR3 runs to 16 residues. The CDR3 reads CASSEFPGRGTGELFF. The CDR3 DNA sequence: TGTGCCAGCAGTGAATTCCCCGGGAGGGGGACCGGGGAGCTGTTTTTT.

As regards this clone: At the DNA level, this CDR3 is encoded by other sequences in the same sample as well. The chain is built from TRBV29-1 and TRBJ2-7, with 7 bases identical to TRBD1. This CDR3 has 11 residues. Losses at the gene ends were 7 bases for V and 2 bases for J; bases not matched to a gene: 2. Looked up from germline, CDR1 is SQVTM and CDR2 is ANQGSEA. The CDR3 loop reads CSAGQTYEQYF. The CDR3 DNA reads TGCAGCGCGGGACAGACCTACGAGCAGTACTTC.

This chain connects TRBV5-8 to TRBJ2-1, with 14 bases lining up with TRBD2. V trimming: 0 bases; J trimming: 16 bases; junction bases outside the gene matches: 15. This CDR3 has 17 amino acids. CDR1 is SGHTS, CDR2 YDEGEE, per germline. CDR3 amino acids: CASSLVAFLGLAGAPFF. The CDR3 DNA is TGTGCCAGCAGCTTGGTTGCGTTTTTGGGACTAGCGGGAGCCCCATTCTTC.

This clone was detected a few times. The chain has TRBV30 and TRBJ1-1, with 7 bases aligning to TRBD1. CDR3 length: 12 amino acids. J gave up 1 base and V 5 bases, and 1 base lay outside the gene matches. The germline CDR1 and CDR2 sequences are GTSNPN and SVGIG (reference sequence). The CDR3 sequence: CAWDRANTEAFF. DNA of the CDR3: TGTGCCTGGGACAGGGCGAACACTGAAGCTTTCTTT.

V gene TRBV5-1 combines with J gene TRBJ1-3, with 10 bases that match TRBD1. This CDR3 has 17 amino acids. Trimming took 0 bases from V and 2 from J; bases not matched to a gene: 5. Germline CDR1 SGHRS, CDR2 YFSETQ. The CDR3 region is CASSLGQGALAGNTIYF. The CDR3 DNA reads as TGCGCCAGCAGCTTGGGACAGGGGGCTCTTGCTGGAAACACCATATATTTT.

This CDR3 reads CASSLAGAGYEQYF. In nucleotides, the CDR3 is TGTGCCAGCAGCTTAGCCGGGGCAGGCTACGAGCAGTACTTC. V usage is TRBV7-8 and J usage is TRBJ2-7; either TRBD1 or TRBD2 may fit D (5 bases each). Trimming removed 0 bases from V and 3 bases from J, with 9 bases in between. The germline V gene encodes CDR1 SGHVS and CDR2 FQNEAQ. The length of the CDR3 is 14 residues.